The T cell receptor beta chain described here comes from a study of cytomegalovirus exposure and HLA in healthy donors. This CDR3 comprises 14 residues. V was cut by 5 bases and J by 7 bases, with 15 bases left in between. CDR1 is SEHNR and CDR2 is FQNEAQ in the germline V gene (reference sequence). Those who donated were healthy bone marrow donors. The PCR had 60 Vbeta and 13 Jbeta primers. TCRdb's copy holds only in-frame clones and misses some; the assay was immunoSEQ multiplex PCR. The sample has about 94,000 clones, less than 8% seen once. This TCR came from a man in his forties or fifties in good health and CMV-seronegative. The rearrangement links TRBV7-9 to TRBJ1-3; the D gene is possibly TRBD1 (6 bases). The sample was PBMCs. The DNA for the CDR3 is TGTGCCAGCAGCCGACAGGTCCAGGGGAACACCATATATTTT. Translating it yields CASSRQVQGNTIYF.